The table lists the clone carrying this T cell receptor (beta chain) with a few counts. Arm-PCR of CDR3 regions and iRepertoire HTBI primers were the basis on which TCR beta libraries were built. Each CDR3 protein is one row after TCRdb ran MiXCR on the multiplex PCR reads. The table has roughly 500,000 distinct CDR3 sequences, approximately 12% seen once; the top ten hold roughly a tenth. These data are taken from a study of regulatory T cells in long-lasting Graves disease. Specified time point: newly diagnosed GD, antithyroid drugs for less than 3 months. The TCR library used RNA extracted from PBMCs. The V and J ends lost 6 bases and 5 bases respectively, with 13 bases between them. This CDR3 is built from 12 residues. In germline, CDR1 is DFQATT, CDR2 SNEGSKA (reference sequence). These data were also reused for a study on T cells in Graves' hyperthyroidism and ophthalmopathy.

The sequences come from peripheral blood mononuclear cells (PBMCs), collected at new diagnosis, from a patient treated with antithyroid drugs. The V and J genes are TRBV20-1 and TRBJ2-5; a possible D gene is TRBD2 (5 bases). This receptor was taken from a man younger than 40 with Graves disease. The CDR3: CSAQGGRETQYF. The CDR3, as DNA: TGCAGTGCGCAAGGCGGGCGGGAGACCCAGTACTTC.